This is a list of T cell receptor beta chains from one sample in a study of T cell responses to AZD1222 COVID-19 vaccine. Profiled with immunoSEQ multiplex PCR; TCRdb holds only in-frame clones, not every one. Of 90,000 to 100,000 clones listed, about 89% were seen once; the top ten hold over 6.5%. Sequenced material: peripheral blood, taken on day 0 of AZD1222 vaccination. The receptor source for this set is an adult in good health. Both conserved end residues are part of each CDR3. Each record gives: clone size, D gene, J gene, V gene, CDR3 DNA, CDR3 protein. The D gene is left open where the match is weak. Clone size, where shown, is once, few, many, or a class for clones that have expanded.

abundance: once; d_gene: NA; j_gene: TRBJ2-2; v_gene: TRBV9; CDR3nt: TGTGCCAGCAGCGTATCAGGGATCACCGGGGAGCTGTTTTTT; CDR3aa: CASSVSGITGELFF
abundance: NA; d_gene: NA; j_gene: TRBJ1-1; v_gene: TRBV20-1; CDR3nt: TGCAGTGCACAACCGGGGCCTGAAGCTTTCTTT; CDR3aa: CSAQPGPEAFF
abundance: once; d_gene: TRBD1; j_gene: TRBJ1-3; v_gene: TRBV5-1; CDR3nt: TGCGCCAGCAGCCCCCTCCCAGGGGGAAGCGGCTCTGGAAACACCATATATTTT; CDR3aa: CASSPLPGGSGSGNTIYF
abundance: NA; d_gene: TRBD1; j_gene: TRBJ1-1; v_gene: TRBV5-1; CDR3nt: TGCGCCAGCAGCTTGGGACAGGGGGCGAGGGTGAACACTGAAGCTTTCTTT; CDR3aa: CASSLGQGARVNTEAFF
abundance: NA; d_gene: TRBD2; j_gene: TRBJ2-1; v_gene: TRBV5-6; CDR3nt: TGTGCCAGCAGCTGGGGGACTAGCGGGAGGAACAATGAGCAGTTCTTC; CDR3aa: CASSWGTSGRNNEQFF
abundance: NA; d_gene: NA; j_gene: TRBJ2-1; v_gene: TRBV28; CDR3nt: TGTGCCAGCGGAGGGGGCGGGAGTGGGTCCTACAATGAGCAGTTCTTC; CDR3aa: CASGGGGSGSYNEQFF
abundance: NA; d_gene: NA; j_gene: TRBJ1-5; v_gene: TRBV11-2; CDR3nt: TGTGCCAGCAGCTCCTACATGTTGAGGGGCAATCAGCCCCAGCATTTT; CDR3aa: CASSSYMLRGNQPQHF
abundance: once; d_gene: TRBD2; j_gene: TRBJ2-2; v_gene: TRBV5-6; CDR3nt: TGTGCCAGCAGCTCTCCTAGCGGGTTGAACACCGGGGAGCTGTTTTTT; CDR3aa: CASSSPSGLNTGELFF
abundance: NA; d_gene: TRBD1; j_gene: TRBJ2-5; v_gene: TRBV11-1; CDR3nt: TGTGCCAGCAGCTTAGAGGGACAGGGACAAGAGACCCAGTACTTC; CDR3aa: CASSLEGQGQETQYF
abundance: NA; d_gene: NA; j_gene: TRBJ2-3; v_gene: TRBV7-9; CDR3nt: TGTGCCAGCACCCCGGGCGGGGGCCACACAGATACGCAGTATTTT; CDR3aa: CASTPGGGHTDTQYF
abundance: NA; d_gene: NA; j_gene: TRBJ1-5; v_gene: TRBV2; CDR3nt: TGTGCCAGCAGGATTAATCAGCCCCAGCATTTT; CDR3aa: CASRINQPQHF
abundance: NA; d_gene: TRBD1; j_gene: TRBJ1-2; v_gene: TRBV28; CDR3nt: TGTGCCAGCAGTCCGGGACAGGGCGGGTATGGCTACACCTTC; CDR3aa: CASSPGQGGYGYTF
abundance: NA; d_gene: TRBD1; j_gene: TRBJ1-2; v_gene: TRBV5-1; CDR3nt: TGCGCCAGCAGCTCGGGACAGGGAGCCTTTCCTGGCTACACCTTC; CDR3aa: CASSSGQGAFPGYTF
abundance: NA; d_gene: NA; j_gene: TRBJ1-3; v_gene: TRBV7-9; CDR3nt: TGTGCCAGCAGCTTATCTGGGGGTTCCTCTGGAAACACCATATATTTT; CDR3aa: CASSLSGGSSGNTIYF
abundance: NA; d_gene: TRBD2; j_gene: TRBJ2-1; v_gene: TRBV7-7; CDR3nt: TGTGCCAGCAGCCCGGGGGGGTACAATGAGCAGTTCTTC; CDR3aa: CASSPGGYNEQFF
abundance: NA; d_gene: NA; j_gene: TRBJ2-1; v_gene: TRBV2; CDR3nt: TGTGCCAGCAGTGAACGAGGGGGATCCTACAATGAGCAGTTCTTC; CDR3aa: CASSERGGSYNEQFF
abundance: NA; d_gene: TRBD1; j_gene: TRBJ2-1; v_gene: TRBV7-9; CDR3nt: TGTGCCAGCAGCTCACAGGGGACCCCCTACAATGAGCAGTTCTTC; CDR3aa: CASSSQGTPYNEQFF
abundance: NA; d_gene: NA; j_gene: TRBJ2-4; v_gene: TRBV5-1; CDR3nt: TGCGCCAGCAGCTTGGAATGGGGGCAAAACATTCAGTACTTC; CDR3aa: CASSLEWGQNIQYF
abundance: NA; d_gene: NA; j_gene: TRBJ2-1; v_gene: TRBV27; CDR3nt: TGTGCCAGCAGTGCAGTCCACTACAATGAGCAGTTCTTC; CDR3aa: CASSAVHYNEQFF
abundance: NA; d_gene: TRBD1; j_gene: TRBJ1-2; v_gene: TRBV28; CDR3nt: TGTGCCAGCAGTTCTGCCTCCCAACAGGGGCGGTATGGCTACACCTTC; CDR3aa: CASSSASQQGRYGYTF
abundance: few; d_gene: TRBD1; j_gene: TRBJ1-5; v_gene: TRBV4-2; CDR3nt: TGTGCCAGCAGCAGGGACAGGGAATTATGGCAGCCCCAGCATTTT; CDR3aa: CASSRDRELWQPQHF
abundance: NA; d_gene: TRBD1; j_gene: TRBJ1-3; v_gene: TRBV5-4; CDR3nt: TGTGCCAGCAGCCCGGGCAGGGGGCTCTCTGGAAACACCATATATTTT; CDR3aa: CASSPGRGLSGNTIYF
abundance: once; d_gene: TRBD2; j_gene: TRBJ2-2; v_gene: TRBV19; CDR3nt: TGTGCCAGTAGAACGGGACTAGCGGGATCGTATTACACCGGGGAGCTGTTTTTT; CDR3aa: CASRTGLAGSYYTGELFF
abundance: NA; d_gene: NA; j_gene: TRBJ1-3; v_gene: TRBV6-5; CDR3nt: TGTGCCAGCGGAGGACGTAGATCTGGAAACACCATATATTTT; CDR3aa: CASGGRRSGNTIYF
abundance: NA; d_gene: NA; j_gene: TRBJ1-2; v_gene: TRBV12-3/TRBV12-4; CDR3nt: TGTGCCAGCAGTTTCTGGGGCTCTCTCACCTTC; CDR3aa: CASSFWGSLTF
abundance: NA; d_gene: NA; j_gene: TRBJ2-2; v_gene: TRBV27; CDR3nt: TGTGCCAGCAGTTTATTGGGCAGTTACTCCTCCGGGGAGCTGTTTTTT; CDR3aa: CASSLLGSYSSGELFF
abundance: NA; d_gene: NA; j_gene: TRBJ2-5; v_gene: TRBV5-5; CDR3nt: TGTGCCAGCAGGGCCCACCAGGGGTACCAAGAGACCCAGTACTTC; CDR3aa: CASRAHQGYQETQYF
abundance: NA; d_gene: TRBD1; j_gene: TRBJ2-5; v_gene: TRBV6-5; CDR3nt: TGTGCCAGCAGACCCGACAGGGAACGAGAGACCCAGTACTTC; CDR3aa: CASRPDRERETQYF
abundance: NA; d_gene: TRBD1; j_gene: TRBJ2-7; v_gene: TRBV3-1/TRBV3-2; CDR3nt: TGTGCCAGCAGCCAAGAATGGGGACAGGGAACCTTCTCCTACGAGCAGTACTTC; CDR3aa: CASSQEWGQGTFSYEQYF
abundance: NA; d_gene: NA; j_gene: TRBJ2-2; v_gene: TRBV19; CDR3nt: TGTGCCAGTAGTAACTCGGTAGGGGCCGGGGAGCTGTTTTTT; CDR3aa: CASSNSVGAGELFF
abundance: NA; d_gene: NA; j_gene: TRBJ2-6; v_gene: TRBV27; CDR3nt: TGTGCCAGCAGTCCCTTACGCGCCTCTGGGGCCAACGTCCTGACTTTC; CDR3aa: CASSPLRASGANVLTF
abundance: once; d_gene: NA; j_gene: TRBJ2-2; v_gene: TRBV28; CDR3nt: TGTGCCAGCATCCTCAGGGGGGCGAACACCGGGGAGCTGTTTTTT; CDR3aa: CASILRGANTGELFF
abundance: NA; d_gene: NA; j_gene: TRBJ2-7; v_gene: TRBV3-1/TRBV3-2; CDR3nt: TGTGCCAGCAGCCAAACTCTAGCAGACGAGCAGTACTTC; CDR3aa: CASSQTLADEQYF
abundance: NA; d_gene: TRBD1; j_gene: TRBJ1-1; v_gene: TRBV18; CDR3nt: TGTGCCAGCTCACCACCGGACAGGGGGAACTCAGCTTTCTTT; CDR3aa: CASSPPDRGNSAFF
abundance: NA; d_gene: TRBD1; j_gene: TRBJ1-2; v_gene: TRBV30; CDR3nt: TGTGCCTGGAGTGGGACAGGGGGAACCTATGGCTACACCTTC; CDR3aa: CAWSGTGGTYGYTF
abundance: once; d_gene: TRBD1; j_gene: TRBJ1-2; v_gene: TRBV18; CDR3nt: TGTGCCAGCTGGCCGGGACAGGGACAAGGCTACACCTTC; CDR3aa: CASWPGQGQGYTF
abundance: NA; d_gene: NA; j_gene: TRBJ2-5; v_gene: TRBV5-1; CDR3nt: TGCGCCAGCAGCTCCGGAATGGCAGGGCTACAAGAGACCCAGTACTTC; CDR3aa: CASSSGMAGLQETQYF
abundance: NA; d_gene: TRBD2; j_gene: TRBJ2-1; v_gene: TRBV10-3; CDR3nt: TGTGCCATCAGTGGAACGACTAGCGGGAAATACAATGAGCAGTTCTTC; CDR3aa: CAISGTTSGKYNEQFF
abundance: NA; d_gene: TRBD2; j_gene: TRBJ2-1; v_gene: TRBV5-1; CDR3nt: TGCGCCAGCAGCCCATTACTAGCGGGAGGCTACAATGAGCAGTTCTTC; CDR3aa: CASSPLLAGGYNEQFF
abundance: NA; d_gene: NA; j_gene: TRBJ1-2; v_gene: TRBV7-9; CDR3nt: TGTGCCAGCAGCTTAGAGAACTATGGCTACACCTTC; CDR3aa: CASSLENYGYTF
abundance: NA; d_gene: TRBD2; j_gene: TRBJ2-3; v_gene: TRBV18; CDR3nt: TGTGCCAGCACGGGAGGGACCACAGATACGCAGTATTTT; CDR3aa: CASTGGTTDTQYF
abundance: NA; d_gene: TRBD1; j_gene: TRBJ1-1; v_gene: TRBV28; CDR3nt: TGTGCCAGCGGGACAGGGGGGAAGAACACTGAAGCTTTCTTT; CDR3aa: CASGTGGKNTEAFF
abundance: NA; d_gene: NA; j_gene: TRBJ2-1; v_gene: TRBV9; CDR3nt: TGTGCCAGCAGCCCCCTCTACGGGAGAGGGGGGCCCGACAATGAGCAGTTCTTC; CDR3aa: CASSPLYGRGGPDNEQFF
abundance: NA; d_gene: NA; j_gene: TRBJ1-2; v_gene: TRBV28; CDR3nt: TGTGCCAGCAGTTCCCAAGACGGCTATGGCTACACCTTC; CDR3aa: CASSSQDGYGYTF
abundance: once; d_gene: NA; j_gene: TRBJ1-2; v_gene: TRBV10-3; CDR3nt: TGTGCCATCAGTGAGTCGAATCCCGGCTACACCTTC; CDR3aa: CAISESNPGYTF
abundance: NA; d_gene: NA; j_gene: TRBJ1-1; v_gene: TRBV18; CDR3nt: TGTGCCAGCTCTCAGGGGCGGAAGAACACTGAAGCTTTCTTT; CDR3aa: CASSQGRKNTEAFF
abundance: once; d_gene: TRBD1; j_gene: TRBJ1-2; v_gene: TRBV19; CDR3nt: TGTGCCAGTAGAATGGGACAGACGTATGGCTACACCTTC; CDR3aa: CASRMGQTYGYTF
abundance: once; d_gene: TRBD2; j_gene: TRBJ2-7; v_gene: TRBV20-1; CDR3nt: TGCAGTGCTAGTAGAGGACTAGCGGGAGACGAGCAGTACTTC; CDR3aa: CSASRGLAGDEQYF
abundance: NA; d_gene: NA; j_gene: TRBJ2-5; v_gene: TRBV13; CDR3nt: TGTGCCAGCAGCCCTCGGTGGGAGACCCAGTACTTC; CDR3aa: CASSPRWETQYF
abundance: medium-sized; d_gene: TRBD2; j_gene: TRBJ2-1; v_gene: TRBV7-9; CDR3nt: TGTGCCAGCAGCTACCCTATGAGCGGGAGCTCCTACAATGAGCAGTTCTTC; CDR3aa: CASSYPMSGSSYNEQFF
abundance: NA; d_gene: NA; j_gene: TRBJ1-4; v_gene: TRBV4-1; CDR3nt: TGCGCCAGCAGCCCTACCATGGATACAGCTAATGAAAAACTGTTTTTT; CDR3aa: CASSPTMDTANEKLFF
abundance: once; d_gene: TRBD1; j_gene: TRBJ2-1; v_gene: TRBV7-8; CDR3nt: TGTGCCAGCAGCTTCGGGACAGCCTACAATGAGCAGTTCTTC; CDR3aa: CASSFGTAYNEQFF
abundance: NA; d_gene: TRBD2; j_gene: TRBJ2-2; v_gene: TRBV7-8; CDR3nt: TGTGCCAGCAGCCCCCGGACTAGCGGGAACACCGGGGAGCTGTTTTTT; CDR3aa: CASSPRTSGNTGELFF